The T cell receptor beta chain under discussion was sequenced for a study of PD-L1 blockade in urothelial cancer. Study as a whole: Samples of blood were analyzed 3 weeks (second dose) and 6 weeks after treatment start.

TCRdb keeps only in-frame clones here, not all; method: immunoSEQ multiplex PCR. The table lists roughly 130,000 clones, roughly 83% of them singletons. Trimming removed 5 bases at V and 4 bases at J, with 11 bases between. The CDR3 runs to 14 residues. Germline V gives CDR1 SEHNR, CDR2 FQNEAQ (reference sequence). Time point given: pretreatment peripheral blood. Patients' urothelial carcinoma was locally advanced or metastatic. Findings of the study overall: Better survival was forecast by a pretreatment blood TCR clonality below the median. When measured at 3 weeks, tumor-associated blood clones expanded more in durable-benefit patients.

Concerning this clone: The antigen is undetermined.

This clonotype originated in a man between 45 and 60 years old with urothelial cancer. This material consisted of PBMCs, taken around atezolizumab (anti-PD-L1) treatment. This chain joins TRBV7-9 and TRBJ1-4, with D perhaps TRBD1 (5 bases). The CDR3 reads CASSRGVDNEKLFF. The DNA for the CDR3 is TGTGCCAGCAGCCGGGGGGTAGATAATGAAAAACTGTTTTTT.